This T cell receptor beta chain derives from a study of blood T cells in healthy people across ages. Points from the study as a whole: Greater diversity and more naive CD4+ cells were seen in long-lived donors than in aged donors.

Each donor had 9 to 10 milliliters of peripheral blood drawn. Then a second PCR, running about 6 to 12 cycles, was carried out with a sample-barcoded 5' primer and a J-beta primer mix. At least 2.5 million CDR3-containing paired-end reads were obtained per sample. A single record per CDR3 protein comes from TCRdb applying MiXCR to the 5' RACE reads. The profile shows about 800,000 distinct CDR3 sequences, around 25% of them singletons. V shed 8 bases and J shed 0 bases, with 14 bases lying between them. This CDR3 comprises 16 residues. From germline, CDR1 is MNHEY and CDR2 SVGEGT. As concerns this clonotype: Its antigen is still unknown.

These data are also associated with another study on T cells of mothers and their children. That study adds: Second-PCR primer M1S introduced sample barcodes and 2-4 random nucleotides.

V usage is TRBV6-2 or TRBV6-3 and J usage is TRBJ2-6, with D unresolved. Sequencing was done on a sample of blood. The source of this sequence is a boy between 10 and 17 years old in good health. CDR3 sequence (DNA): TGTGCCAGCGCAACAGTGCGATTCTCTGGGGCCAACGTCCTGACTTTC. It is translated as CASATVRFSGANVLTF.